This T cell receptor beta chain originates from a study of patients and donors after allogeneic stem cell transplantation. This clonotype was detected many times. Looked up from germline, CDR1 is SGHRS and CDR2 is YFSETQ. The CDR3 extends over 15 amino acids. V was shortened by 3 bases and J by 6 bases, with 16 bases between the two germline ends. TCRdb re-analysed the RT-PCR reads in MiXCR, keeping a single row per CDR3 protein. The table records about 410,000 distinct CDR3 sequences, 16% of them present only once. The sequencing sample was made of blood, either unsorted or a sorted T cell fraction (not recorded which). The receptor was isolated from a human donor who was either an allogeneic HSCT recipient or a stem cell or donor lymphocyte infusion donor (not recorded which). It is not recorded whose cells these are; they may come from a transplant donor. V is TRBV5-1 and J is TRBJ2-1, with D possibly being TRBD1 or TRBD2 (6 bases each). The CDR3 protein is CASSSGGGTSNEQFF. The CDR3, as DNA: TGCGCCAGCAGCTCCGGTGGCGGGACAAGCAATGAGCAGTTCTTC.